Following are 5 T cell receptor beta chains from one sample sequenced in a study of radiotherapy plus CTLA-4 blockade in lung cancer. TCRdb's table, derived via immunoSEQ multiplex PCR, lists solely in-frame clones and lacks some. The table lists tens of thousands of clones, about 72% of them singletons, with more than 6.5% in the top ten. Sequencing used peripheral blood, obtained from a patient treated with radiotherapy plus ipilimumab. The receptors shown here come from a human donor with non-small cell lung cancer who had stable disease on radiotherapy plus ipilimumab.

This rearrangement joins TRBV27 to TRBJ2-7; D unclear. The CDR3 has 13 amino acids. CDR1 and CDR2 (germline): MNHEY, SMNVEV (reference sequence). Trimming cost V 5 bases and J 2 bases, with 10 bases left between them. In DNA, the CDR3 is TGTGCCAGCAGTCGCGGTGGTACCTACGAGCAGTACGTC. As protein: CASSRGGTYEQYV.

The chain has TRBV2 and TRBJ1-4; weak D call: TRBD1 (6 bases). The CDR3 runs 16 residues. Per the germline V gene, CDR1 is SNHLY and CDR2 is FYNNEI. Between the trimmed V and J ends, which lost 5 bases and 0 bases, there was a span of 13 bases. The CDR3 DNA sequence: TGTGCCAGCAGTAAAGACGCAGGGGCAACTAATGAAAAACTGTTTTTT. This translates into CASSKDAGATNEKLFF.

This clone was seen a few times. V is TRBV18 and J is TRBJ1-2; 8 bases line up with TRBD1. Germline lookup yields CDR1 KGHSH and CDR2 LQKENI. The CDR3 extends over 13 amino acids. J was trimmed by 8 bases and V by 3 bases; bases with no gene match: 5. This CDR3 is CASSPSGGAGYTF. CDR3 coding DNA: TGTGCCAGCTCACCCTCAGGGGGCGCGGGCTACACCTTC.

The CDR3 coding sequence is TGTGCCAGCAGCTTACCTGAGGGGATTGCTTTCTTT. This sequence encodes CASSLPEGIAFF. V and J are TRBV5-5 and TRBJ1-1, with D possibly matching TRBD1 (5 bases). Per the germline V gene, CDR1 is SGHKS and CDR2 is YYEKEE (reference sequence). Trimming cost V 2 bases and J 11 bases, with 13 bases left between them. CDR3 size: 12 residues.

This chain uses TRBV5-4 with TRBJ2-7; 8 bases match TRBD1. Looked up from germline, CDR1 is SGHNT and CDR2 is YYREEE (reference sequence). V was clipped by 0 bases and J by 11 bases; unmatched bases: 7. The CDR3 length is 13 residues. The CDR3 nucleotides are TGTGCCAGCAGCTTGGACCCAGGGGGCTCTAAGTACGTC. Residues: CASSLDPGGSKYV.